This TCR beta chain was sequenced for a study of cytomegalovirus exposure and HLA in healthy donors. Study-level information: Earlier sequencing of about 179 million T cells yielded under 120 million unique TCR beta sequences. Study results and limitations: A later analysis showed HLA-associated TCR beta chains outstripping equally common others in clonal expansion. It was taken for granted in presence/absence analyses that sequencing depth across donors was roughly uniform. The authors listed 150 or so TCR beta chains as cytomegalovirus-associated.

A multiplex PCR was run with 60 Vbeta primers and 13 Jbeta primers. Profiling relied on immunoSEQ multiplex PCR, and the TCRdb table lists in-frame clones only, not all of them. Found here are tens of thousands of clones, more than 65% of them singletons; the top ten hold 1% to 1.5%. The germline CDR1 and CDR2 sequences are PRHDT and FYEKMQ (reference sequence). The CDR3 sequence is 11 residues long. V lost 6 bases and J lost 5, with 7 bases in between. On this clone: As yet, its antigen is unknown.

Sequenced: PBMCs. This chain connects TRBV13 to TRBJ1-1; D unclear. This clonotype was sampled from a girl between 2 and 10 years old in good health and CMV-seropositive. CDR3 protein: CASRRGTEAFF. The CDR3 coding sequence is TGTGCCAGCAGAAGAGGGACTGAAGCTTTCTTT.